This TCR beta chain derives from a study of T cell repertoires in cytomegalovirus infection. Study as a whole: TCR beta signatures that were public indicated CMV infection and matching HLA type.

As to this clonotype: Its target is not known.

This CDR3 comprises 15 residues. V was clipped by 5 bases and J by 0 bases, with 12 bases between them. The V gene's germline CDR1 is SGHVS and CDR2 FNYEAQ. TCRdb independently ran MiXCR on the reads; one entry per CDR3 protein. In the table there are some 350,000 distinct CDR3 sequences, about 34% of which are singletons. The sequence was collected from a human donor in good health (CMV status not recorded). Some clones in this sample may be carry-over from other donors' samples. Sequencing was performed on cultured PBMCs, taken from culture after CMV antigen stimulation. The chain links TRBV7-6 to TRBJ2-3, with TRBD1 as a possible D gene (5 bases). CDR3 coding DNA: TGTGCCAGCAGCCCCGGACACTTAAGCACAGATACGCAGTATTTT. It codes for CASSPGHLSTDTQYF.